These 32 T cell receptor beta chains came from one sample sequenced in a study of blood T cells in healthy people across ages. The second PCR ran roughly 6 to 12 cycles with a sample-barcoded 5' primer and J-beta primers. TCRdb used MiXCR to reprocess the 5' RACE reads, holding one entry per CDR3 protein. Among roughly 930,000 distinct CDR3 sequences, approximately 49% were seen once, and the ten largest hold roughly 13%. Input material: blood. These receptors all stem from a man aged 25 to 40 in good health.

This clonotype has a handful of counts. The V gene is TRBV3-1, the J gene TRBJ2-3, with 11 bases fitting TRBD2. Looked up from germline, CDR1 is LGHDT and CDR2 is YNNKEL (reference sequence). This CDR3 is built from 15 residues. V was clipped by 6 bases and J by 2 bases; unmatched bases: 4. The CDR3 DNA follows: TGTGCCAGCAGACTAGCGGGGGATATCACAGATACGCAGTATTTT. It yields the protein CASRLAGDITDTQYF.

The chain couples TRBV18 to TRBJ2-3; D is ambiguous. This CDR3 spans 15 amino acids. Germline V gene sequence: CDR1 KGHSH, CDR2 LQKENI. Trimming stripped 0 bases from V and 6 bases from J, with 13 bases between. The CDR3 region is CASSPPPGSEDTQYF. Written as DNA, the CDR3 is TGTGCCAGCTCACCACCTCCTGGTTCCGAGGATACGCAGTATTTT.

Only one count was recorded for this clonotype. Mismatch with germline at one junction end may stem from a read error. V is TRBV3-1 and J is TRBJ2-1; perhaps D is TRBD1 or TRBD2 (5 bases each). The assigned J gene may be wrong: the sequence end matches TRBJ2-7 better. Germline lookup yields CDR1 LGHDT and CDR2 YNNKEL (reference sequence). CDR3 length equals 14 residues. The chain's CDR3 is CASSQQPGTYKQYF. Written as DNA, the CDR3 is TGTGCCAGCAGCCAACAACCAGGGACCTACAAGCAGTACTTC.

This chain uses TRBV24-1 with TRBJ2-2; D is unresolved. The CDR3 is made up of 16 amino acids. Germline CDR1 and CDR2: KGHDR and SFDVKD. V was trimmed by 0 bases and J by 2 bases, leaving 9 bases between them. The CDR3 nucleotides read TGTGCCACCAGTGATTTGCAGGCAGGCAACACCGGGGAGCTGTTTTTT. Translated: CATSDLQAGNTGELFF.

The chain carries TRBV28 and TRBJ2-7, with D possibly TRBD1 on 6 matching bases. The J call is doubtful: the DNA matches TRBJ2-5 better. Germline values: CDR1 MDHEN, CDR2 SYDVKM. The CDR3 length is 15 residues. The CDR3 loop is CASSSSGVGVGTQYF. CDR3 in DNA: TGTGCCAGCAGTTCGTCAGGGGTTGGGGTCGGGACCCAGTACTTC.

The rearrangement uses TRBV6-2 or TRBV6-3 and TRBJ2-7; no clear D gene. Germline assignment: CDR1 MNHEY and CDR2 SVGEGT. V lost 5 bases to trimming and J lost 1 base, with 12 bases between them. The CDR3 totals 14 residues. As DNA, the CDR3 is TGTGCCAGCAGTGATTGGGATAGGTCCTACGAGCAGTACTTC. Translated: CASSDWDRSYEQYF.

The rearrangement uses TRBV27 and TRBJ2-7, with D maybe TRBD2 (5 bases). Trimming cost V 2 bases and J 7 bases, with 9 bases left between them. CDR3 length: 12 residues. CDR1 is MNHEY, CDR2 SMNVEV, per germline (reference sequence). CDR3 region: CASSLNGVEQYF. CDR3 nucleotides: TGTGCCAGCAGTTTAAACGGGGTTGAGCAGTACTTC.

This chain uses TRBV12-3 or TRBV12-4 with TRBJ2-5; D remains unclear. Between the trimmed V and J ends, which lost 2 bases and 11 bases, there was a span of 12 bases. This CDR3 spans 12 amino acids. CDR3 nucleotides: TGTGCCAGCAGTTTATACGTCAATGAGCAGTACTTC. Protein sequence: CASSLYVNEQYF.

The chain uses TRBV7-2 and TRBJ2-5; 13 bases fit TRBD2. V shed 3 bases, J shed 4 bases, and the junction held 5 bases outside the gene matches. Looked up from germline, CDR1 is SGHTA and CDR2 is FQGNSA. This CDR3 has 16 residues. This CDR3 is CASSFSTSGGGETQYF. The DNA of the CDR3 is TGTGCCAGCAGCTTTTCAACTAGCGGGGGGGGAGAGACCCAGTACTTC.

The table lists this clonotype with a few counts. V gene TRBV25-1 combines with J gene TRBJ1-1, with a possible D match to TRBD1 (6 bases). The germline CDR1 and CDR2 sequences are MGHDK and SYGVNS. The germline V and J ends were trimmed by 2 bases and 8 bases, with 15 bases remaining between them. The CDR3 totals 14 residues. CDR3 in amino acids: CASSELGGQTEAFF. CDR3 bases: TGTGCCAGCAGTGAACTAGGGGGTCAGACCGAAGCTTTCTTT.

CDR3 coding DNA: TGCGCCAGCAGCTTGGGAACCGTCGGAGCCCAAGCTAACTATGGCTACACCTTC. Protein: CASSLGTVGAQANYGYTF. The rearrangement links TRBV5-1 to TRBJ1-2; D is uncertain. Between the trimmed V and J ends, which lost 0 bases and 0 bases, there was a span of 18 bases. Per germline, CDR1 SGHRS and CDR2 YFSETQ. The CDR3 is 18 amino acids.

V and J are TRBV21-1 and TRBJ2-7; the table names TRBD2, a call not compared with the DNA. TRBV21-1 is termed a pseudogene. The CDR3 consists of 19 residues. In nucleotides, the CDR3 is TGTGCCAGCAGCAAAAAGGCCCGGGAAATAGCGGGGCCGGCCTACGAGCAGTACTTC. Its translation is CASSKKAREIAGPAYEQYF.

The chain links TRBV12-3 or TRBV12-4 to TRBJ1-2; TRBD1 agrees at 7 bases. The CDR3 sequence is 16 residues long. After removal of 3 bases from V and 3 bases from J, the junction contained 10 bases not matched to a gene. DNA for the CDR3: TGTGCCAGCAGTTTCCCGTCCCGACAGGGCGACTATGGCTACACCTTC. Translated: CASSFPSRQGDYGYTF.

The DNA for the CDR3 is TGTGCCAGCAGCTTAGGGTCTAGCGGGGTAGGTAATGAGCAGTTCTTC. It yields the protein CASSLGSSGVGNEQFF. The chain recombines TRBV7-9 with TRBJ2-1, with TRBD2 matching over 9 bases. Germline CDR1 and CDR2: SEHNR and FQNEAQ (reference sequence). The trim removed 1 base at V and 7 bases at J, leaving 8 bases unmatched. This CDR3 is 16 amino acids long. The full variable domain, with the rest looked up from reference TRBV7-9 and TRBJ2-1, is DTGVSQNPRHKITKRGQNVTFRCDPISEHNRLYWYRQTLGQGPEFLTYFQNEAQLEKSRLLSDRFSAERPKGSFSTLEIQRTEQGDSAMYLCASSLGSSGVGNEQFFGPGTRLTVL.

This chain uses TRBV5-1 with TRBJ1-2; D unresolved. The CDR3 has 16 residues. V lost 0 bases, J lost 0 bases, and 12 bases lay in between. CDR1 and CDR2 from the germline V gene are SGHRS and YFSETQ. CDR3 protein: CASSLASGPTNYGYTF. The DNA for the CDR3 is TGCGCCAGCAGCTTGGCCTCAGGACCGACTAACTATGGCTACACCTTC.

This clonotype has more than one count but fewer than ten. The gene calls are TRBV4-2 and TRBJ2-3, with D possibly TRBD2 on 5 matching bases. CDR3 length: 15 residues. Germline loops: CDR1 LGHNA, CDR2 YNFKEQ. With 1 base removed from V and 1 base from J, the gap between germline ends came to 9 bases. The CDR3 sequence: CASSQVSAGTDTQYF. The CDR3 DNA reads TGTGCCAGCAGCCAAGTTAGCGCAGGCACAGATACGCAGTATTTT.

The chain combines TRBV20-1 with TRBJ2-3; D ambiguous. V gave up 3 bases and J gave up 0 bases, with 7 bases separating them. Germline CDR1 and CDR2: DFQATT and SNEGSKA (reference sequence). The CDR3 covers 13 residues. For the CDR3, the DNA is TGCAGTGCTAGGACGGACAGCACAGATACGCAGTATTTT. Protein: CSARTDSTDTQYF.

The chain uses TRBV18 and TRBJ1-2, with D unresolved. The CDR3 has 16 amino acids. Germline CDR1 is KGHSH and CDR2 is LQKENI. V lost 1 base and J 7 bases, leaving 19 bases between the germline ends. The CDR3: CASSPLLPRARGGYTF. CDR3 bases: TGTGCCAGCTCACCACTTCTTCCAAGGGCCCGAGGTGGCTACACCTTC.

This clonotype has a handful of counts. V and J are TRBV20-1 and TRBJ2-1; no clear D gene. Germline V gives CDR1 DFQATT, CDR2 SNEGSKA (reference sequence). V was clipped by 2 bases and J by 10 bases, with 18 bases between them. The CDR3 loop spans 14 amino acids. CDR3 nucleotide sequence: TGCAGTGCTAGATTCGGCAGCCCTACGACCGAGCAGTTCTTC. Its translation is CSARFGSPTTEQFF.

This clonotype was seen more than once but under ten times. The genes are TRBV20-1 and TRBJ2-5, with 9 positions matching TRBD2. Germline assignment: CDR1 DFQATT and CDR2 SNEGSKA (reference sequence). The CDR3 extends over 13 amino acids. J gave up 4 bases and V 5 bases, and 5 bases lay outside the gene matches. CDR3 in DNA: TGCAGTGCTTCGCGGACTAGCGCAGAGACCCAGTACTTC. This encodes CSASRTSAETQYF.

This clonotype has more than one count but fewer than ten. This rearrangement joins TRBV20-1 to TRBJ2-4; 7 nucleotides agree with TRBD2. This CDR3 is built from 13 residues. Germline V gives CDR1 DFQATT, CDR2 SNEGSKA (reference sequence). V dropped 5 bases and J dropped 13; count of bases not matched to a gene: 14. The CDR3 loop reads CSAGASTRREQYF. CDR3 sequence (DNA): TGCAGTGCTGGTGCAAGTACGAGGCGGGAGCAGTACTTC.

The chain uses TRBV7-2 and TRBJ2-1; D may correspond to TRBD1 or TRBD2 (5 bases each). The CDR3 runs to 14 residues. Germline V lookup: CDR1 SGHTA, CDR2 FQGNSA. Trimming stripped 10 bases from V and 3 bases from J, with 16 bases between. The CDR3 loop is CATSGQKVYNEQFF. In DNA form, the CDR3 reads TGTGCCACCTCGGGGCAAAAAGTCTACAATGAGCAGTTCTTC.

The chain carries TRBV20-1 and TRBJ2-2; no clear D gene. Trimming shortened V by 3 bases and J by 5 bases, and 13 bases separated the two germline ends. This CDR3 comprises 14 residues. The V gene's germline CDR1 is DFQATT and CDR2 SNEGSKA (reference sequence). The CDR3 protein is CSASGPIPTGELFF. The DNA of the CDR3 is TGCAGTGCTAGCGGTCCGATACCGACCGGGGAGCTGTTTTTT.

The V call is TRBV24-1, the J call TRBJ2-7; TRBD1 matches at 9 bases. Germline CDR1 is KGHDR and CDR2 is SFDVKD. This CDR3 has 15 amino acids. V lost 6 bases to trimming and J lost 2 bases; unmatched junction nucleotides: 7. This chain's CDR3 is CATSSDRGITYEQYF. DNA of the CDR3: TGTGCCACCAGTTCAGACAGGGGGATCACCTACGAGCAGTACTTC.

This clonotype was detected only once. The V and J genes are TRBV2 and TRBJ2-7, with D unclear. Germline V gene sequence: CDR1 SNHLY, CDR2 FYNNEI. V was pared by 7 bases and J by 4 bases, with 8 bases between. This CDR3 spans 11 amino acids. The CDR3 nucleotides are TGTGCCAGCATGGTATCGTACGAGCAGTACTTC. It codes for CASMVSYEQYF.

This clonotype was detected a few times. V is TRBV3-1 and J is TRBJ2-3; possibly TRBD1 for D (6 bases). V shed 1 base and J shed 2 bases, with 13 bases lying between them. Per germline, CDR1 LGHDT and CDR2 YNNKEL (reference sequence). CDR3 length equals 16 residues. DNA for the CDR3: TGTGCCAGCAGCCAAGTTTGGGGGCGGATCACAGATACGCAGTATTTT. Its protein is CASSQVWGRITDTQYF.

This chain connects TRBV12-3 or TRBV12-4 to TRBJ1-2; D remains ambiguous. The CDR3 is 12 residues long. Deletions cut 6 bases from V and 8 bases from J, with 13 bases between. DNA for the CDR3: TGTGCCAGCAGCCTCTGGACGAGAGGCTACACCTTC. Translated: CASSLWTRGYTF.

The chain couples TRBV12-3 or TRBV12-4 to TRBJ2-7; D is perhaps TRBD1 (6 bases). The CDR3 runs to 12 residues. Between the trimmed V and J ends, which lost 6 bases and 5 bases, there was a span of 11 bases. CDR3 nucleotide sequence: TGTGCCAGCAGCTGGACAGTCGACGAGCAGTACTTC. Residues: CASSWTVDEQYF.

This clonotype was counted only a few times. This chain joins TRBV4-1 and TRBJ2-5; D tentatively fits TRBD1 or TRBD2 (5 bases each). This CDR3 contains 15 residues. Germline values: CDR1 MGHRA, CDR2 YSYEKL. V lost 1 base and J lost 1, with 10 bases in between. The CDR3 region is CASSQGWGFQETQYF. The CDR3 DNA sequence: TGCGCCAGCAGCCAAGGTTGGGGGTTCCAAGAGACCCAGTACTTC.

The chain uses TRBV27 and TRBJ2-7; 8 bases are shared with TRBD1. The ends lost 2 bases at V and 5 bases at J; junction bases unmatched: 5. The CDR3 consists of 14 residues. Germline V lookup: CDR1 MNHEY, CDR2 SMNVEV (reference sequence). Written as DNA, the CDR3 is TGTGCCAGCAGTTTAGTGTGGACAGGGAACGAGCAGTACTTC. This translates into CASSLVWTGNEQYF.

This clonotype was seen repeatedly, ten times or more. A much larger clone sits a single nucleotide away, making a read error possible. The chain combines TRBV14 with TRBJ2-5; 8 positions match TRBD1. V lost 4 bases to trimming and J lost 11 bases; unmatched junction nucleotides: 18. CDR3 length: 16 residues. CDR1 and CDR2 (germline): SGHDN, FVKESK. This chain's CDR3 is CASSRGQGALYNEQYF. In nucleotides, the CDR3 is TGTGCCAGCAGCCGCGGTCAGGGGGCACTCTACAATGAGCAGTACTTC.

The V call is TRBV20-1, the J call TRBJ2-1; TRBD2 aligns across 9 bases. The V gene's germline CDR1 is DFQATT and CDR2 SNEGSKA (reference sequence). This CDR3 has 16 amino acids. V lost 4 bases, J lost 4 bases, and 11 bases stayed unmatched. The CDR3 here is CSAIIFERGEYNEQFF. The CDR3 DNA reads as TGCAGTGCTATTATTTTCGAGCGGGGGGAATACAATGAGCAGTTCTTC.